The subject of this entry is one T cell receptor (beta chain). Its antigen remains unidentified. No much larger clone is present one base from it, and per-base qualities are unavailable. The reads were generated on an Illumina HiSeq 2500. Quantitative 5'-RACE with molecular barcodes was used to prepare TCR beta libraries. Processing in the source paper ran as follows. To identify disease-linked TCR variants, a new computational method was used, one built on a probabilistic model of VDJ rearrangement. TCRdb ran its own pipeline on the public reads, namely fastp trimming at Q25 and MiXCR clone calling, and kept in-frame beta chains. Entries are consolidated by CDR3 protein sequence, retaining the most common genes and DNA. TCRdb, not the authors, supplied the V and J calls. A total of almost 250,000 distinct CDR3 sequences appear in this sample, approximately 30% of them only once. The ten top clones hold around 4.4% of the sample.

The germline V gene encodes CDR1 LGHDT and CDR2 YNNKEL (reference sequence). The CDR3 runs 16 amino acids, cysteine and phenylalanine included. The read is trimmed to its CDR3 DNA, 48 bases read in frame from base 1. V has 4 bases trimmed and J has 4 bases trimmed; junction bases matching no gene number 7. The data belong to a study of CD8 T cells in ankylosing spondylitis (dated by TCRdb to the late 2010s). Some background on the complete study: T cell receptor beta repertoires were profiled in healthy donors and ankylosing spondylitis patients so that disease-linked TCR variants could be found. The full study cohort comprised around 25 ankylosing spondylitis patients and over 95 healthy donors. Samples of peripheral blood were taken, and for ankylosing spondylitis patients, synovial fluid was collected as well. Overall study outcomes, separate from this receptor: In peripheral blood, the disease-linked clones were found at relatively low frequencies and had a CD8+ phenotype. The disease-linked clones were reported as significantly enriched in matched synovial fluid samples from ankylosing spondylitis patients. A TCR beta motif of roughly 8 highly homologous amino acid variants appeared characteristic of blood from ankylosing spondylitis patients. Some motif variants had previously been reported in the synovial fluid and blood of reactive arthritis patients, which suggests shared mechanisms of disease initiation.

Sample: blood, either unsorted or a sorted T cell fraction (not recorded which). The V and J genes are TRBV3-1 and TRBJ2-1; 10 junctional bases match TRBD2. This clonotype was sampled from a male donor with ankylosing spondylitis or in good health (not recorded which). The DNA sequence is as follows: TGTGCCAGCAGCCCTCCCCCGGGACTAGCGTACAATGAGCAGTTCTTC. This yields the protein CASSPPPGLAYNEQFF.